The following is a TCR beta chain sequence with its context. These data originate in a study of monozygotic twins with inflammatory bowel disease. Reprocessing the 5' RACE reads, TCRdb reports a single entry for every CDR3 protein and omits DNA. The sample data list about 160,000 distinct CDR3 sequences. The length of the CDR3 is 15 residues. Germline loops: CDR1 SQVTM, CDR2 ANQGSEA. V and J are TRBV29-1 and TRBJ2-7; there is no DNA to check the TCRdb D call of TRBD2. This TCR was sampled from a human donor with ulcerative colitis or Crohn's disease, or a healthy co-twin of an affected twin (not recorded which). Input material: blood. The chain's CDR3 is CSVKGLAGGTYEQYF.